This TCR beta chain emerged from a study of identical twins. TCRdb analysed the 5' RACE reads with MiXCR anew, one entry per CDR3 protein. The sample contains 350,000 to 450,000 distinct CDR3 sequences, less than 20% of which appear only once. Trimming stripped 2 bases from V and 2 bases from J, with 10 bases between. This CDR3 has 15 residues. Study-wide results and limits: A lower insertion count was a feature of abundant cord blood beta clonotypes, with no such feature in memory repertoires.

This clonotype showed up many times. The antigen is undetermined. This clonotype originated in a man aged 50 or older in good health. This chain links TRBV12-3 or TRBV12-4 with TRBJ1-3, with D unclear. What was sequenced was naive T cells sorted from blood. The CDR3: CASSLRGRAGNTIYF. CDR3 DNA: TGTGCCAGCAGTTTAAGAGGAAGAGCTGGAAACACCATATATTTT.